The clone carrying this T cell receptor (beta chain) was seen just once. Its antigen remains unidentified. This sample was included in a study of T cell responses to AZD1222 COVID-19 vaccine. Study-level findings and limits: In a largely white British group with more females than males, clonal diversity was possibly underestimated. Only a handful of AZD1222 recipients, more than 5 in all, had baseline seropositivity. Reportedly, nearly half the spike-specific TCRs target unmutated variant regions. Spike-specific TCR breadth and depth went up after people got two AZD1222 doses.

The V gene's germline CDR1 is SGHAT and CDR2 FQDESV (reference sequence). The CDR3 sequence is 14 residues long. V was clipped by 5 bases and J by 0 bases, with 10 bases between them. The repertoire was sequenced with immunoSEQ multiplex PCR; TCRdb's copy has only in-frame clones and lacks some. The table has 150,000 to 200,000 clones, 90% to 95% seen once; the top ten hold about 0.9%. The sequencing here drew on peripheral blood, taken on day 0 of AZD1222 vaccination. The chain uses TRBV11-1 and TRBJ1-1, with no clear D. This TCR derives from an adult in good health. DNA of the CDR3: TGTGCCAGCAGCCCCTGGGGTTTGAACACTGAAGCTTTCTTT. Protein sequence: CASSPWGLNTEAFF.